Presented here are 10 T cell receptor beta chains from one specimen sequenced in a study of OX40 agonist ivuxolimab in advanced cancers. This table comes from immunoSEQ multiplex PCR, and its TCRdb copy is limited to in-frame clones, with some not included. The sample comprises 75,000 to 100,000 clones, 70% to 90% of which are singletons, and approximately 11% rests with the top ten. The sequencing here drew on CD4+ or CD8+ T cells sorted from blood, taken in a trial of the OX40 agonist ivuxolimab. The source of these receptors is an adult with an advanced solid tumor such as melanoma, head and neck, liver or kidney cancer.

The J gene is TRBJ2-3, the V gene TRBV2, with 15 nucleotides matching TRBD2. With 6 bases clipped from V and 7 bases from J, the junction kept 8 bases outside the gene matches. Germline loops: CDR1 SNHLY, CDR2 FYNNEI. This CDR3 is 16 amino acids long. CDR3 region: CASRRTSGRGVNTQYF. CDR3 nucleotides: TGTGCCAGCAGGCGGACTAGCGGGAGGGGAGTGAATACGCAGTATTTT.

This clone has just one count. The V gene is TRBV5-1, the J gene TRBJ2-2, with D possibly being TRBD2 (6 bases). The germline V and J ends were trimmed by 7 bases and 6 bases, with 10 bases remaining between them. Per the germline V gene, CDR1 is SGHRS and CDR2 is YFSETQ. CDR3 length equals 12 residues. The CDR3 is CASGDWAGELFF. CDR3 bases: TGCGCCAGCGGGGACTGGGCCGGGGAGCTGTTTTTT.

The V call is TRBV6-1, the J call TRBJ1-5, with D possibly TRBD1 on 5 matching bases. The CDR3 covers 13 residues. Germline V gives CDR1 MNHNS, CDR2 SASEGT. Trimming took 1 base from V and 9 from J, leaving 10 bases between them. CDR3 coding DNA: TGTGCCAGCAGTGAAGGGTGGGGGAGGCCCCAGCATTTT. Residues: CASSEGWGRPQHF.

The chain couples TRBV7-9 to TRBJ2-3; 11 bases are a match to TRBD2. This CDR3 has 18 amino acids. Germline V gene lookup returns CDR1 SEHNR and CDR2 FQNEAQ (reference sequence). J lost 0 bases, V lost 5 bases, and 10 bases had no gene match. Here the CDR3 reads CASSSRVAGGLSTDTQYF. In nucleotides, the CDR3 is TGTGCCAGCAGCAGCCGGGTAGCGGGGGGGCTTAGCACAGATACGCAGTATTTT.

The gene calls are TRBV28 and TRBJ1-5, with 7 bases aligning to TRBD1. There are 15 residues in the CDR3. Germline-derived CDR1 and CDR2 are MDHEN and SYDVKM. The trim removed 2 bases at V and 5 bases at J, leaving 6 bases unmatched. CDR3 protein: CASSLTRGLYQPQHF. In nucleotides, the CDR3 is TGTGCCAGCAGTTTAACCAGGGGGTTATATCAGCCCCAGCATTTT.

The rearrangement joins TRBV2 to TRBJ2-1; D is perhaps TRBD1 (6 bases). CDR1 is SNHLY and CDR2 is FYNNEI in the germline V gene. The germline V and J ends were trimmed by 3 bases and 8 bases, with 11 bases remaining between them. The CDR3 has 13 residues. CDR3 protein: CASSDRGIDEQFF. CDR3 DNA: TGTGCCAGCAGTGACAGGGGAATCGATGAGCAGTTCTTC.

J is TRBJ2-5 and V is TRBV5-4; D tentatively fits TRBD1 or TRBD2 (5 bases each). Germline V gene data show CDR1 as SGHNT and CDR2 as YYREEE (reference sequence). The CDR3 extends over 13 amino acids. With 4 bases removed from V and 1 base from J, the gap between germline ends came to 8 bases. The CDR3 DNA reads as TGTGCCAGCAGCCCGGGACCCCAAGAGACCCAGTACTTC. Encoded protein: CASSPGPQETQYF.

The V gene is TRBV18, the J gene TRBJ2-2, with 7 nucleotides matching TRBD1. With V trimmed by 4 bases and J by 3 bases, 5 bases remained unmatched. Germline CDR1 and CDR2: KGHSH and LQKENI. The CDR3 consists of 15 residues. In nucleotides, the CDR3 is TGTGCCAGCTCACGGGGGACAGATTACACCGGGGAGCTGTTTTTT. It specifies CASSRGTDYTGELFF.

The J gene is TRBJ1-6, the V gene TRBV7-9, with D possibly being TRBD1 (5 bases). The CDR3 spans 14 residues. V lost 4 bases to trimming and J lost 12 bases, with 16 bases between them. The V gene's germline CDR1 is SEHNR and CDR2 FQNEAQ (reference sequence). CDR3 amino acids: CASSSWDGLGPLHF. The CDR3 DNA sequence: TGTGCCAGCAGCTCTTGGGACGGCCTGGGACCCCTCCACTTT.

The rearrangement links TRBV7-2 to TRBJ2-3; D is unclear. This CDR3 comprises 12 residues. V lost 1 base and J lost 11, with 10 bases in between. Germline V gene data show CDR1 as SGHTA and CDR2 as FQGNSA. This CDR3 is CASSLVAAGQYF. CDR3 DNA sequence: TGTGCCAGCAGCTTAGTTGCGGCTGGGCAGTATTTT.